This T cell receptor (beta chain) was found in a study of shared clonotypes between healthy human individuals. Findings and limits, study-wide: Naive subsets generally had larger estimated richness than memory subsets. Sequencing depth was a factor that was expected to affect clonotype sharing among donors.

A word on this clone: Its antigen is unknown.

Sequenced by immunoSEQ multiplex PCR; TCRdb stores in-frame clones only, minus some. Of around 2,000,000 clones listed, 85% to 95% are singletons. This CDR3 is 14 amino acids long. From germline, CDR1 is SNHLY and CDR2 FYNNEI. Trimming took off 6 bases at V and 2 bases at J, with 13 bases between the two ends. Positive CCR7 selection of CD45RO-negative cells yielded the naive CD8 cells, and terminally differentiated effector memory CD45RA+ cells were excluded. Specimen: naive CD8+ T cells sorted from blood. This receptor was obtained from a man between 18 and 35 years old in good health. J is TRBJ2-5 and V is TRBV2; tentative D call: TRBD1 (6 bases). CDR3 DNA: TGTGCCAGCAGCCCGAGGACAGTTCAAGAGACCCAGTACTTC. The encoded protein is CASSPRTVQETQYF.